This T cell receptor beta chain emerged from a study of cytotoxic CD8 clonotypes in ibrutinib-treated CLL. Study context: Partial responses numbered approximately 24 and complete responses 2; after a median approximately 70 months, approximately 14 stayed remitted and approximately twelve progressed.

Sequencing was performed with immunoSEQ multiplex PCR; in TCRdb, only in-frame clones are kept and a portion is missing. Of about 200,000 clones listed, roughly 65% were seen once; the top ten hold roughly 5.9%. Around 2.2 micrograms of genomic DNA came from cryopreserved PBMCs for TCR beta libraries. From germline, CDR1 is SGDLS and CDR2 YYNGEE. The V segment lost 4 bases and the J segment 6 bases; nucleotides outside the gene matches: 15. The CDR3 is made up of 17 amino acids. The sample in question was PBMCs, obtained after 12 months of ibrutinib treatment. The sequence was obtained from a human donor with chronic lymphocytic leukemia. The rearrangement links TRBV9 to TRBJ2-2, with 7 bases lining up with TRBD2. CDR3 sequence reads: CASSLATGGRASGELFF. In nucleotides, the CDR3 is TGTGCCAGCAGCCTAGCAACTGGGGGGAGGGCCTCCGGGGAGCTGTTTTTT.